These T cell receptor beta chains were read from a single sample in a study of graft-versus-host responses after intestinal transplantation. The repertoire was sequenced with immunoSEQ multiplex PCR; TCRdb's copy has only in-frame clones and lacks some. The sample lists 17,000 or so clones, 30% to 40% occurring once. Sequences were derived from alloreactive CD8+ T cells from a mixed lymphocyte reaction culture, sampled before intestinal transplant. Receptors originate from a human patient who received an intestinal transplant. Both conserved end residues are part of each CDR3. The order of the fields is J gene, clone size, D gene, V gene, CDR3 protein, CDR3 DNA. The D gene is left open where the match is weak. A clone size is listed for some rows: how often the clone was seen (once, few, many), or a class if it is expanded.

>TRBJ1-1|few|NA|TRBV4-2
CASSQNLAEAFF
TGTGCCAGCAGCCAAAATCTCGCTGAAGCTTTCTTT
>TRBJ1-2|NA|NA|TRBV5-1
CASSSSIRSGESDYGYTF
TGCGCCAGCAGCTCGTCAATTAGGAGCGGGGAATCGGACTATGGCTACACCTTC
>TRBJ2-7|few|NA|TRBV6-1
CASSLGGTYEQYF
TGTGCCAGCAGTTTAGGTGGTACCTACGAGCAGTACTTC
>TRBJ2-7|medium-sized|NA|TRBV28
CASSGRTFSYEQYF
TGTGCCAGCAGTGGCCGGACATTCTCCTACGAGCAGTACTTC
>TRBJ1-5|NA|TRBD1|TRBV28
CASSCPDRNSNQPQHF
TGTGCCAGCAGTTGCCCGGACAGGAATAGCAATCAGCCCCAGCATTTT
>TRBJ1-1|NA|NA|TRBV6-5
CASSYSGSSGTEAFF
TGTGCCAGCAGTTACTCGGGGAGTAGTGGGACTGAAGCTTTCTTT
>TRBJ2-2|NA|NA|TRBV5-4
CASSPRLQRRNTGELFF
TGTGCCAGCAGCCCGAGGCTCCAGCGGAGGAACACCGGGGAGCTGTTTTTT
>TRBJ2-7|few|NA|TRBV6-1
CASSEQNRDPQSPEYF
TGTGCCAGCAGTGAACAAAACCGGGACCCTCAAAGTCCCGAGTACTTC
>TRBJ2-5|few|NA|TRBV5-8
CASIRRFAEGYQETQYF
TGTGCCAGCATCCGGCGGTTTGCGGAGGGGTACCAAGAGACCCAGTACTTC
>TRBJ2-4|NA|TRBD1|TRBV18
CASSVFRTGRLGNIQYF
TGTGCCAGCTCAGTTTTCCGGACAGGGAGGTTAGGAAACATTCAGTACTTC
>TRBJ2-7|NA|TRBD1|TRBV9
CASSVHRGPSYEQYF
TGTGCCAGCAGCGTCCACAGGGGGCCCTCCTACGAGCAGTACTTC
>TRBJ1-6|NA|NA|TRBV5-1
CASSLLNNSPLHF
TGCGCCAGCAGCTTGTTGAATAATTCACCCCTCCACTTT
>TRBJ2-7|few|NA|TRBV6-5
CASSYAPAKPYEQYF
TGTGCCAGCAGTTACGCTCCCGCCAAGCCCTACGAGCAGTACTTC
>TRBJ1-2|once|NA|TRBV6-6
CASSYEGLDTF
TGTGCCAGCAGTTACGAGGGATTAGACACCTTC
>TRBJ2-2|NA|NA|TRBV20-1
CSARNTGELFF
TGCAGTGCTAGGAACACCGGGGAGCTGTTTTTT
>TRBJ2-7|few|NA|TRBV6-6
CASSLQGPHEQYF
TGTGCCAGCAGTTTGCAAGGCCCCCACGAGCAGTACTTC
>TRBJ2-7|NA|NA|TRBV7-2
CASSLYQWGESYEQYF
TGTGCCAGCAGCTTATATCAATGGGGAGAATCCTACGAGCAGTACTTC
>TRBJ2-5|NA|NA|TRBV19
CASSSYAGIRTQYF
TGTGCCAGTAGTTCGTATGCAGGGATACGGACCCAGTACTTC
>TRBJ2-7|few|TRBD2|TRBV10-3
CAISGTSGYSSYEQYF
TGTGCCATCAGTGGCACTAGCGGGTATAGCTCCTACGAGCAGTACTTC
>TRBJ1-5|NA|NA|TRBV7-6
CASSPWGQPQHF
TGTGCCAGCAGCCCCTGGGGGCAGCCCCAGCATTTT
>TRBJ1-2|few|TRBD1|TRBV11-1
CASSLTWRQGAKGYTF
TGTGCCAGCAGCTTAACTTGGCGACAGGGGGCTAAGGGCTACACCTTC
>TRBJ2-1|NA|TRBD2|TRBV7-6
CASSLLIAGAYNEQFF
TGTGCCAGCAGCTTATTGATAGCGGGGGCCTACAATGAGCAGTTCTTC
>TRBJ2-7|NA|NA|TRBV27
CASSFGGGSYEQYF
TGTGCCAGCAGTTTTGGCGGAGGCTCCTACGAGCAGTACTTC
>TRBJ2-7|NA|NA|TRBV6-1
CATYLGLRTYEQYF
TGTGCCACGTATCTGGGACTCCGGACCTACGAGCAGTACTTC
>TRBJ1-1|medium-sized|NA|TRBV5-6
CASSWENTEAFF
TGTGCCAGCAGCTGGGAGAACACTGAAGCTTTCTTT
>TRBJ1-4|NA|NA|TRBV6-6
CASSYRANEKLFF
TGTGCCAGCAGTTACAGGGCTAATGAAAAACTGTTTTTT
>TRBJ2-3|once|NA|TRBV4-1
CASSQVVADTQYF
TGCGCCAGCAGCCAAGTCGTGGCGGATACGCAGTATTTT
>TRBJ1-1|medium-sized|NA|TRBV7-9
CASSFGGLTEAFF
TGTGCCAGCAGCTTTGGGGGGCTCACTGAAGCTTTCTTT
>TRBJ2-1|once|TRBD2|TRBV19
CASTPLGGSPDEQFF
TGTGCCAGTACCCCCCTGGGCGGGAGTCCCGATGAGCAGTTCTTC
>TRBJ1-1|few|NA|TRBV6-5
CASSYSGGQNTEAFF
TGTGCCAGCAGTTACTCGGGGGGCCAGAACACTGAAGCTTTCTTT
>TRBJ1-1|NA|NA|TRBV27
CAIRVGIEAFF
TGTGCCATCAGGGTAGGCATTGAAGCTTTCTTT
>TRBJ2-7|NA|TRBD2|TRBV15
CATSRDWGSGRASTYEQYF
TGTGCCACCAGCAGAGATTGGGGTAGCGGGAGGGCCTCCACCTACGAGCAGTACTTC
>TRBJ2-1|NA|NA|TRBV28
CASSPSVPNEQFF
TGTGCCAGCAGCCCCTCGGTGCCAAATGAGCAGTTCTTC
>TRBJ2-7|few|NA|TRBV6-4
CASSDRVGGREVLLPIEQYF
TGTGCCAGCAGTGACCGGGTCGGGGGGCGGGAAGTATTACTCCCAATTGAGCAGTACTTC
>TRBJ2-7|NA|NA|TRBV4-3
CASSPGGPLEQYF
TGCGCCAGCAGCCCTGGTGGACCGCTTGAGCAGTACTTC
>TRBJ2-2|NA|TRBD2|TRBV9
CASSGGLAGVVGELFF
TGTGCCAGCAGCGGCGGACTAGCGGGAGTTGTCGGGGAGCTGTTTTTT
>TRBJ2-5|NA|NA|TRBV20-1
CSAGETQYF
TGCAGTGCCGGAGAGACCCAGTACTTC
>TRBJ2-1|NA|NA|TRBV27
CASSLSNEGNEQFF
TGTGCCAGCAGTTTATCGAACGAAGGCAATGAGCAGTTCTTC
>TRBJ2-1|few|NA|TRBV13
CASSLETGTVFRDEQFF
TGTGCCAGCAGCTTAGAGACAGGGACTGTGTTTCGGGATGAGCAGTTCTTC
>TRBJ2-1|NA|NA|TRBV6-6
CASSYSGQGGNEQFF
TGTGCCAGCAGTTACTCAGGTCAGGGGGGGAATGAGCAGTTCTTC
>TRBJ1-2|NA|NA|TRBV12-5
CASGGGGHYGYTF
TGTGCTAGTGGTGGGGGGGGGCACTATGGCTACACCTTC
>TRBJ2-1|NA|NA|TRBV7-6
CASSPGRGGLNEQFF
TGTGCCAGCAGCCCGGGGAGGGGGGGGCTCAATGAGCAGTTCTTC
>TRBJ1-1|few|TRBD1|TRBV10-1
CASRDRGTEAFF
TGCGCCAGCCGCGACAGGGGAACTGAAGCTTTCTTT
>TRBJ1-1|few|NA|TRBV28
CASSLGRWDTEAFF
TGTGCCAGCAGCCTCGGGAGGTGGGACACTGAAGCTTTCTTT
>TRBJ2-1|medium-sized|TRBD2|TRBV2
CAIHRLAGQGDEQFF
TGTGCCATCCATCGACTAGCGGGGCAAGGGGATGAGCAGTTCTTC
>TRBJ2-6|few|TRBD2|TRBV9
CASRAGLLPSGANVLTF
TGTGCCAGCAGAGCGGGACTCCTACCTTCTGGGGCCAACGTCCTGACTTTC
>TRBJ2-2|NA|TRBD1|TRBV5-1
CASSFTGGNTGELFF
TGCGCCAGCAGCTTCACAGGGGGGAACACCGGGGAGCTGTTTTTT
>TRBJ1-1|NA|NA|TRBV27
CASSLLAGTEAFF
TGTGCCAGCAGTTTATTGGCGGGGACTGAAGCTTTCTTT
>TRBJ2-2|NA|TRBD2|TRBV30
CAWSVSGRYTGELFF
TGTGCCTGGAGTGTAAGCGGGAGGTACACCGGGGAGCTGTTTTTT
>TRBJ1-5|once|NA|TRBV27
CASSLSTNQPQHF
TGTGCCAGCAGTTTATCCACCAATCAGCCCCAGCATTTT
>TRBJ2-7|NA|NA|TRBV11-2
CASSLDPGNYEQYF
TGTGCCAGCAGCTTAGATCCGGGTAACTACGAGCAGTACTTC
>TRBJ2-5|NA|TRBD2|TRBV2
CASSGRLAGHQETQYF
TGTGCCAGCAGTGGTAGACTAGCGGGGCACCAAGAGACCCAGTACTTC
>TRBJ2-1|medium-sized|NA|TRBV2
CASSDSSYNEQFF
TGTGCCAGCAGTGATAGCTCCTACAATGAGCAGTTCTTC
>TRBJ1-1|few|NA|TRBV4-1
CASSQTGDTEAFF
TGTGCCAGCAGCCAGACTGGTGACACTGAAGCTTTCTTT
>TRBJ2-1|NA|TRBD2|TRBV5-1
CASSCKPGLGNNEQFF
TGCGCCAGCAGCTGCAAGCCGGGACTAGGCAACAATGAGCAGTTCTTC
>TRBJ2-7|NA|TRBD1|TRBV5-8
CASSLEGGHYEQYF
TGTGCCAGCAGCTTGGAAGGGGGCCACTACGAGCAGTACTTC
>TRBJ1-1|NA|NA|TRBV5-1
CASSRHPNTEAFF
TGCGCCAGCAGCCGACACCCGAACACTGAAGCTTTCTTT
>TRBJ2-3|NA|NA|TRBV4-1
CASNSGGPDTQYF
TGCGCCAGCAACTCAGGGGGGCCAGATACGCAGTATTTT
>TRBJ1-1|NA|TRBD1|TRBV15
CATSRDRASSGTEAFF
TGTGCCACCAGCAGGGACAGGGCCTCCTCGGGGACTGAAGCTTTCTTT
>TRBJ1-4|few|NA|TRBV9
CASSVDGINEKLFF
TGTGCCAGCAGCGTTGACGGTATCAATGAAAAACTGTTTTTT